The 21 T cell receptor beta chains below come from one sample, sequenced in a study of T cell changes during pregnancy in multiple sclerosis. Sequencing was performed with immunoSEQ multiplex PCR; in TCRdb, only in-frame clones are kept and a portion is missing. The data show roughly 38,000 clones, 85% to 95% seen once. The sequences come from CD8+ T cells from peripheral blood mononuclear cells, collected in the third trimester of pregnancy. Receptors were obtained from a female donor with multiple sclerosis, enrolled in a pregnancy study.

V is TRBV7-6 and J is TRBJ1-1, with 7 bases lining up with TRBD1. Losses at the gene ends were 1 base for V and 3 bases for J; bases not matched to a gene: 5. Per the germline V gene, CDR1 is SGHVS and CDR2 is FNYEAQ. CDR3 length: 15 amino acids. CDR3 nucleotides: TGTGCCAGCAGCTTAGGAGGGGGCAGGTACACTGAAGCTTTCTTT. This gives the protein CASSLGGGRYTEAFF.

The chain combines TRBV15 with TRBJ2-7; TRBD1 aligns across 8 bases. The V gene end was trimmed by 8 bases and the J gene end by 2 bases; junction bases not matched to a gene: 8. CDR3 size: 14 residues. Germline assignment: CDR1 LNHNV and CDR2 YYDKDF (reference sequence). Written as DNA, the CDR3 is TGTGCCACCGGTGCCCCGGGACAGGCCTACGAGCAGTACTTC. It translates to CATGAPGQAYEQYF.

The chain carries TRBV6-1 and TRBJ1-1; D is uncertain. V dropped 3 bases and J dropped 2 bases, with 13 bases sitting between them. CDR1 and CDR2 (germline): MNHNS, SASEGT. The CDR3 consists of 15 residues. CDR3 coding DNA: TGTGCCAGCAGTGACCTACTACTGATAAACACTGAAGCTTTCTTT. Residues: CASSDLLLINTEAFF.

The rearrangement joins TRBV28 to TRBJ1-2; D is ambiguous. Trimming removed 5 bases at V and 6 bases at J, with 10 bases between. Germline V gives CDR1 MDHEN, CDR2 SYDVKM. The CDR3 is made up of 12 amino acids. The CDR3 sequence is CASSAAVNGYTF. As DNA, the CDR3 is TGTGCCAGCAGTGCCGCAGTGAATGGCTACACCTTC.

This sequence joins TRBV29-1 and TRBJ2-7, with D possibly matching TRBD1 (6 bases). V was clipped by 1 base and J by 6 bases, with 10 bases between them. CDR1 and CDR2 from the germline V gene are SQVTM and ANQGSEA. CDR3 size: 12 residues. CDR3: CSVEANRAEQYF. CDR3 DNA: TGCAGCGTTGAAGCAAACAGGGCCGAGCAGTACTTC.

The J gene is TRBJ2-2, the V gene TRBV9; 7 nucleotides align to TRBD2. The CDR3 is made up of 16 amino acids. Germline CDR1 is SGDLS and CDR2 is YYNGEE. The ends lost 4 bases at V and 4 bases at J; junction bases unmatched: 10. The CDR3 bases are TGTGCCAGCAGCTTAGGACCTAGCGGAGGCACCGGGGAGCTGTTTTTT. Protein sequence: CASSLGPSGGTGELFF.

The chain links TRBV28 to TRBJ2-7; a weak D match, TRBD2 (5 bases). CDR3 length: 15 amino acids. V was trimmed by 2 bases and J by 3 bases, leaving 14 bases between them. Germline CDR1 MDHEN, CDR2 SYDVKM. CDR3 in DNA: TGTGCCAGCAGTTTAAAGGGTAGCGCGAGCTACGAGCAGTACTTC. Translating gives CASSLKGSASYEQYF.

The chain couples TRBV7-6 to TRBJ2-2, with D maybe TRBD2 (6 bases). Trimming removed 0 bases from V and 9 bases from J, with 11 bases in between. CDR3 size: 14 residues. Germline CDR1 reads SGHVS; CDR2 reads FNYEAQ. The CDR3 DNA reads TGTGCCAGCAGCTTAGCGGAGGGCCGTCGGGAGCTGTTTTTT. Protein: CASSLAEGRRELFF. The complete variable domain, with remaining parts taken from reference TRBV7-6 and TRBJ2-2, reads GAGVSQSPRYKVTKRGQDVALRCDPISGHVSLYWYRQALGQGPEFLTYFNYEAQQDKSGLPNDRFSAERPEGSISTLTIQRTEQRDSAMYRCASSLAEGRRELFFGEGSRLTVL.

The genes are TRBV7-9 and TRBJ2-7; D not certain. CDR3 length equals 14 residues. V lost 5 bases, J lost 0 bases, and 11 bases lay in between. The germline CDR1 and CDR2 sequences are SEHNR and FQNEAQ (reference sequence). The CDR3 is CASSPPLGSYEQYF. CDR3 DNA: TGTGCCAGCAGCCCACCTCTCGGCTCCTACGAGCAGTACTTC.

This clone was counted a single time. As DNA, the CDR3 is TGTGCCAGCAGTCCCCTGGGGGGGGCAACTAATGAAAAACTGTTTTTT. Translation: CASSPLGGATNEKLFF. The chain links TRBV28 to TRBJ1-4; D may be TRBD1 (5 bases). Trimming pared 5 bases from V and 0 bases from J, leaving 13 bases between. The CDR3 length is 16 residues. Germline assignment: CDR1 MDHEN and CDR2 SYDVKM.

This clone occurred once. The rearrangement joins TRBV19 to TRBJ2-7; 12 nucleotides agree with TRBD2. V lost 5 bases, J lost 4 bases, and 3 bases stayed unmatched. The CDR3 is made up of 14 amino acids. Germline-derived CDR1 and CDR2 are LNHDA and SQIVND (reference sequence). The CDR3: CASSLTSGSYEQYF. CDR3 nucleotide sequence: TGTGCCAGTAGTCTGACTAGCGGGAGTTACGAGCAGTACTTC.

This sequence joins TRBV19 and TRBJ2-1; D might be TRBD2 (6 bases). Germline values: CDR1 LNHDA, CDR2 SQIVND (reference sequence). The CDR3 is 12 amino acids. The V gene lost 3 bases and the J gene lost 9 bases, with 9 bases spanning the gap. The CDR3 sequence: CASSIGGSEQFF. In nucleotides, the CDR3 is TGTGCCAGTAGTATTGGGGGGAGTGAGCAGTTCTTC.

Comment on this clone: One junction end disagrees with the germline gene, perhaps due to a read error. The chain links TRBV5-4 to TRBJ2-7; TRBD2 aligns across 10 bases. The germline gives CDR1 SGHNT, CDR2 YYREEE (reference sequence). CDR3 length equals 13 residues. For the CDR3, the DNA is TGTGCCAGCAGCTTGTGGGGAGGGACTAGCGCCTTCTTC. Its translation: CASSLWGGTSAFF.

The chain links TRBV28 to TRBJ1-1; the D is unclear. The CDR3 has 13 residues. The ends were cut back, 10 bases at V and 5 bases at J, with 17 bases in the middle. Germline-derived CDR1 and CDR2 are MDHEN and SYDVKM. This CDR3 reads CATELAGSTEAFF. As DNA, the CDR3 is TGTGCCACGGAACTGGCGGGGAGTACTGAAGCTTTCTTT.

This clone showed up just once. The V gene is TRBV5-6, the J gene TRBJ2-7, with D possibly TRBD2 on 6 matching bases. Trimming took 4 bases from V and 3 from J, leaving 14 bases between them. The germline CDR1 and CDR2 sequences are SGHDT and YYEEEE. CDR3 size: 14 residues. In DNA form, the CDR3 reads TGTGCCAGCAGCCTATTTACTAGCAGCTACGAGCAGTACTTC. Its protein is CASSLFTSSYEQYF.

In its sample, this clone was seen a few times. The CDR3 DNA follows: TGCAGCGAGACCCCAGGGCCCACTGAAGCTTTCTTT. This codes for CSETPGPTEAFF. This chain joins TRBV29-1 and TRBJ1-1; weak D call: TRBD1 (5 bases). Germline values: CDR1 SQVTM, CDR2 ANQGSEA. V lost 7 bases, J lost 4 bases, and 13 bases lay in between. The CDR3 spans 12 residues. Together with reference TRBV29-1 and TRBJ1-1, the CDR3 gives the full variable domain: SAVISQKPSRDICQRGTSLTIQCQVDSQVTMMFWYRQQPGQSLTLIATANQGSEATYESGFVIDKFPISRPNLTFSTLTVSNMSPEDSSIYLCSETPGPTEAFFGQGTRLTVV.

This sequence joins TRBV4-1 and TRBJ2-3; 11 bases align to TRBD2. Germline V gives CDR1 MGHRA, CDR2 YSYEKL. J gave up 7 bases and V 1 base, and 7 bases lay outside the gene matches. There are 16 residues in the CDR3. CDR3: CASSQAGTSGSHTQYF. DNA of the CDR3: TGCGCCAGCAGCCAAGCTGGGACTAGCGGCTCGCATACGCAGTATTTT.

V and J are TRBV4-1 and TRBJ1-1; D unresolved. The CDR3 extends over 17 amino acids. With 1 base removed from V and 0 bases from J, the gap between germline ends came to 15 bases. The germline V gene has CDR1 MGHRA and CDR2 YSYEKL. The CDR3 DNA sequence: TGCGCCAGCAGCCAAGTTGGAGTCCCGGCCATGAACACTGAAGCTTTCTTT. Its protein product is CASSQVGVPAMNTEAFF.

The chain uses TRBV9 and TRBJ2-7; D remains unclear. This CDR3 is 14 amino acids long. CDR1 and CDR2 (germline): SGDLS, YYNGEE. Trimming removed 4 bases from V and 4 bases from J, with 15 bases in between. CDR3 sequence (DNA): TGTGCCAGCAGCCCACGAGACAACGAGTACGAGCAGTACTTC. It is translated as CASSPRDNEYEQYF.

The chain has TRBV9 and TRBJ2-6, with TRBD2 matching 7 bases. This CDR3 region has 22 residues. J was trimmed by 0 bases and V by 3 bases; bases with no gene match: 21. Germline V CDR1 and CDR2: SGDLS, YYNGEE. CDR3 in amino acids: CASSALALIGLADSSGANVLTF. The DNA for the CDR3 is TGTGCCAGCAGCGCCCTGGCTTTGATTGGGCTAGCGGATAGCTCTGGGGCCAACGTCCTGACTTTC.

This chain uses TRBV7-9 with TRBJ1-2; 11 bases align to TRBD1. Germline trimming cut 5 bases from V and 1 base from J; bases unmatched to any gene: 3. Germline CDR1 is SEHNR and CDR2 is FQNEAQ (reference sequence). The CDR3 contains 15 residues. This chain's CDR3 is CASSLGTGGNYGYTF. CDR3 nucleotide sequence: TGTGCCAGCAGCCTCGGGACAGGGGGTAACTATGGCTACACCTTC. Full variable domain (remainder filled in from reference TRBV7-9 and TRBJ1-2): DTGVSQNPRHKITKRGQNVTFRCDPISEHNRLYWYRQTLGQGPEFLTYFQNEAQLEKSRLLSDRFSAERPKGSFSTLEIQRTEQGDSAMYLCASSLGTGGNYGYTFGSGTRLTVV.